Following are 29 T cell receptor beta chains from one sample sequenced in a study of T cells in Graves' hyperthyroidism and ophthalmopathy. Amplification targeted TCR beta CDR3 regions from RNA transcripts. Researchers ran a first-round RT-PCR on the TCR CDR3 using the HTBI primer set. TCRdb redid the calling of the multiplex PCR reads with MiXCR, one entry per CDR3 protein. Of 640,000 or so distinct CDR3 sequences listed, 14% to 15% are singletons. Sequencing was done on a sample of blood. These receptors were collected from a woman aged 40 to 49 with Graves' ophthalmopathy.

This clonotype was seen repeatedly, ten times or more. The J gene is TRBJ1-5, the V gene TRBV30; no clear D gene. Germline V lookup: CDR1 GTSNPN, CDR2 SVGIG (reference sequence). With 0 bases removed from V and 4 bases from J, the gap between germline ends came to 4 bases. CDR3 length equals 12 residues. The CDR3 nucleotides read TGTGCCTGGAGTGTGCGTAATCAGCCCCAGCATTTT. Protein sequence: CAWSVRNQPQHF.

This clonotype was counted many times. The V call is TRBV9, the J call TRBJ2-2; D is perhaps TRBD2 (5 bases). Trimming cost V 4 bases and J 7 bases, with 20 bases left between them. The CDR3 loop spans 16 amino acids. In germline, CDR1 is SGDLS, CDR2 YYNGEE. The CDR3 bases are TGTGCCAGCAGCACCCTGGGTGGGAGACGAGGCGGGGAGCTGTTTTTT. Translation gives CASSTLGGRRGGELFF.

This clonotype was seen just once. This chain uses TRBV6-1 with TRBJ1-5; 10 bases line up with TRBD1. V gave up 1 base and J gave up 1 base; unmatched junction bases: 1. Germline values: CDR1 MNHNS, CDR2 SASEGT. The CDR3 is 16 residues long. The CDR3 loop is CASSEGGQGSNQPQHF. DNA of the CDR3: TGTGCCAGCAGTGAAGGGGGACAGGGGAGCAATCAGCCCCAGCATTTT.

This clonotype came up many times. The chain recombines TRBV20-1 with TRBJ2-7; D is possibly TRBD2 (6 bases). V shed 2 bases and J shed 3 bases, with 14 bases lying between them. The CDR3 has 14 residues. Germline V gene sequence: CDR1 DFQATT, CDR2 SNEGSKA (reference sequence). This CDR3 is CSARPPEAGYEQYF. DNA of the CDR3: TGCAGTGCTAGACCCCCAGAAGCGGGCTACGAGCAGTACTTC.

This clonotype was found a few times. DNA of the CDR3: TGTGCCATCAGTGATGTGGTAGGACTAGCGGGAGGCTACGAGCAGTACTTC. Its translation is CAISDVVGLAGGYEQYF. This chain links TRBV10-3 with TRBJ2-7; 14 positions agree with TRBD2. The CDR3 extends over 17 amino acids. Germline V gene data show CDR1 as ENHRY and CDR2 as SYGVKD. The ends lost 3 bases at V and 3 bases at J; junction bases unmatched: 7.

The chain recombines TRBV2 with TRBJ2-2; possible D gene TRBD1, 5 bases. The CDR3 runs 15 residues. CDR1 and CDR2 (germline): SNHLY, FYNNEI. The ends were cut back, 8 bases at V and 0 bases at J, with 13 bases in the middle. Written as DNA, the CDR3 is TGTGCCAGCTCCAGGACGGACACGAACACCGGGGAGCTGTTTTTT. It encodes CASSRTDTNTGELFF. The complete variable domain, with remaining parts taken from reference TRBV2 and TRBJ2-2, reads EPEVTQTPSHQVTQMGQEVILRCVPISNHLYFYWYRQILGQKVEFLVSFYNNEISEKSEIFDDQFSVERPDGSNFTLKIRSTKLEDSAMYFCASSRTDTNTGELFFGEGSRLTVL.

The genes are TRBV20-1 and TRBJ2-7, with D maybe TRBD1 (5 bases). CDR1 is DFQATT and CDR2 is SNEGSKA in the germline V gene (reference sequence). The CDR3 sequence is 14 residues long. Trimming cost V 0 bases and J 4 bases, with 13 bases left between them. CDR3 amino acids: CSARDLKGSYEQYF. DNA for the CDR3: TGCAGTGCTAGAGATCTTAAGGGGTCGTACGAGCAGTACTTC.

This clonotype showed up many times. The V call is TRBV28, the J call TRBJ2-4; D unclear. V lost 6 bases to trimming and J lost 0 bases, with 12 bases between them. The CDR3 contains 15 residues. From germline, CDR1 is MDHEN and CDR2 SYDVKM. CDR3 amino acids: CASSRRILAKNIQYF. The CDR3 region has the DNA TGTGCCAGCAGCCGGCGGATCCTAGCCAAAAACATTCAGTACTTC.

This clonotype was counted at least ten times. The chain has TRBV5-4 and TRBJ1-1, with D possibly matching TRBD1 (5 bases). Germline V gene data show CDR1 as SGHNT and CDR2 as YYREEE (reference sequence). V lost 5 bases to trimming and J lost 0 bases, with 17 bases between them. There are 16 residues in the CDR3. In nucleotides, the CDR3 is TGTGCCAGCAGTATAGAACCTCAGGGCCTGAACACTGAAGCTTTCTTT. This sequence encodes CASSIEPQGLNTEAFF.

Note on this clonotype: The junction departs from germline at one end; a sequencing error may be responsible. The chain joins TRBV15 to TRBJ2-2; D may be TRBD1 or TRBD2 (6 bases each). CDR3 length: 15 residues. Germline CDR1 reads LNHNV; CDR2 reads YYDKDF (reference sequence). The CDR3 nucleotides are TGTGCCAGCAGCGATTGGGGGGCCGGCACCGGGGAGCTGTTTTTT. This encodes CASSDWGAGTGELFF.

This clonotype was counted ten times or more. The chain carries TRBV12-3 or TRBV12-4 and TRBJ2-5; 11 bases are a match to TRBD1. The CDR3 has 14 residues. V lost 7 bases to trimming and J lost 4 bases; unmatched junction nucleotides: 5. In nucleotides, the CDR3 is TGTGCCAGCACCCCGGGACAGGGGGGAGAGACCCAGTACTTC. The encoded protein is CASTPGQGGETQYF.

This chain uses TRBV29-1 with TRBJ2-6, with TRBD1 as a possible D gene (5 bases). Germline-derived CDR1 and CDR2 are SQVTM and ANQGSEA. The CDR3 is 16 amino acids. V was clipped by 4 bases and J by 0 bases, with 13 bases between them. CDR3 in amino acids: CSVVDSSDSGANVLTF. CDR3 DNA: TGCAGCGTTGTTGACAGTTCCGACTCTGGGGCCAACGTCCTGACTTTC.

The gene calls are TRBV27 and TRBJ1-1; 12 bases are a match to TRBD1. Germline V gene data show CDR1 as MNHEY and CDR2 as SMNVEV (reference sequence). V lost 4 bases and J lost 7; bases outside the gene matches: 7. This CDR3 contains 15 residues. In DNA, the CDR3 is TGTGCCAGCAGTTGGGGGACAGGGGGCATGAGTGAAGCTTTCTTT. Translating gives CASSWGTGGMSEAFF.

This clonotype was seen repeatedly, ten times or more. CDR3 amino acids: CSASAQGTNAAYEQYF. The CDR3, as DNA: TGCAGTGCTAGCGCACAAGGGACAAACGCGGCCTACGAGCAGTACTTC. This chain links TRBV20-1 with TRBJ2-7, with a weak D call TRBD1 (6 bases). Germline CDR1 reads DFQATT; CDR2 reads SNEGSKA (reference sequence). Trimming removed 3 bases at V and 2 bases at J, with 20 bases between. This CDR3 is 16 amino acids long.

This clonotype was observed a few times. This chain links TRBV7-2 with TRBJ2-7; 7 bases are shared with TRBD2. The CDR3 is 15 residues long. Germline trimming cut 4 bases from V and 4 bases from J; bases unmatched to any gene: 10. Germline V CDR1 and CDR2: SGHTA, FQGNSA. For the CDR3, the DNA is TGTGCCAGCAGCTCGGCCTCTTTGCGGGAGTACGAGCAGTACTTC. This sequence encodes CASSSASLREYEQYF.

This clonotype was seen repeatedly, ten times or more. The chain recombines TRBV19 with TRBJ2-7; 7 positions agree with TRBD2. The CDR3 is made up of 15 amino acids. The trim removed 3 bases at V and 4 bases at J, leaving 9 bases unmatched. Looked up from germline, CDR1 is LNHDA and CDR2 is SQIVND (reference sequence). CDR3 DNA: TGTGCCAGTAGTATGAGGCTCGGGACTAATTACGAGCAGTACTTC. Amino acid sequence: CASSMRLGTNYEQYF.

In its sample, this clonotype was seen many times. J is TRBJ2-7 and V is TRBV7-9; possibly TRBD1 or TRBD2 for D (5 bases each). This CDR3 is built from 15 residues. The germline V gene encodes CDR1 SEHNR and CDR2 FQNEAQ (reference sequence). V was cut by 3 bases and J by 1 base, with 13 bases left in between. The DNA of the CDR3 is TGTGCCAGCAGCTTCACTGGGACGGGATCCTACGAGCAGTACTTC. Protein: CASSFTGTGSYEQYF.

This clonotype was counted many times. The rearrangement uses TRBV20-1 and TRBJ2-7; 7 bases match TRBD2. The CDR3 loop spans 13 amino acids. In germline, CDR1 is DFQATT, CDR2 SNEGSKA (reference sequence). The V gene end was trimmed by 3 bases and the J gene end by 5 bases; junction bases not matched to a gene: 7. The CDR3 DNA follows: TGCAGTGCTAGGGGGGAGGGCCCCCACGAGCAGTACTTC. Translated: CSARGEGPHEQYF.

This clonotype was counted many times. The CDR3 sequence is CASSLQGAAAEAFF. The CDR3, as DNA: TGCGCCAGCAGCTTACAGGGGGCTGCAGCTGAAGCTTTCTTT. This chain connects TRBV5-1 to TRBJ1-1; 9 nucleotides line up with TRBD1. Unmatched junction bases numbered 5, after V lost 2 bases and J lost 6 bases. CDR1 is SGHRS and CDR2 is YFSETQ in the germline V gene. CDR3 length: 14 residues. Supplemented by reference TRBV5-1 and TRBJ1-1, the full variable domain reads KAGVTQTPRYLIKTRGQQVTLSCSPISGHRSVSWYQQTPGQGLQFLFEYFSETQRNKGNFPGRFSGRQFSNSRSEMNVSTLELGDSALYLCASSLQGAAAEAFFGQGTRLTVV.

V is TRBV20-1 and J is TRBJ2-5, with 8 bases lining up with TRBD2. Per germline, CDR1 DFQATT and CDR2 SNEGSKA (reference sequence). This CDR3 comprises 15 residues. With V trimmed by 6 bases and J by 4 bases, 13 bases remained unmatched. The DNA for the CDR3 is TGCAGTGCCAGCCTGACGGGAGGGAGGGGAGAGACCCAGTACTTC. The encoded protein is CSASLTGGRGETQYF.

This clonotype was observed many times. The chain is built from TRBV9 and TRBJ1-2, with D hard to call. Germline V gene sequence: CDR1 SGDLS, CDR2 YYNGEE. V lost 0 bases and J lost 2, with 11 bases in between. CDR3 length: 15 amino acids. The CDR3 reads CASSVDGRGNYGYTF. Written as DNA, the CDR3 is TGTGCCAGCAGCGTAGATGGTAGAGGGAACTATGGCTACACCTTC.

This clonotype was observed a few times. The chain combines TRBV12-3 or TRBV12-4 with TRBJ1-2; D uncertain. CDR3 length: 12 residues. V gave up 6 bases and J gave up 14 bases, with 19 bases separating them. The CDR3 spells CASSPPVAGLTF. The CDR3 DNA sequence: TGTGCCAGCAGCCCCCCGGTGGCAGGTCTAACCTTC.

This clonotype was counted ten times or more. CDR3 bases: TGTGCCAGCAGCTTTCAGATAGGAACTTTCACCGGGGAGCTGTTTTTT. This codes for CASSFQIGTFTGELFF. The J gene is TRBJ2-2, the V gene TRBV6-2 or TRBV6-3; D is undetermined. The CDR3 consists of 16 residues. The V end was cut by 6 bases, the J end by 4 bases, with 18 bases between. The germline gives CDR1 MNHEY, CDR2 SVGEGT.

Only a few counts were recorded for this clonotype. The chain employs TRBV5-4 and TRBJ1-2, with D uncertain. Germline V gene lookup returns CDR1 SGHNT and CDR2 YYREEE (reference sequence). The CDR3 is 13 residues long. With 2 bases removed from V and 8 bases from J, the gap between germline ends came to 13 bases. The CDR3 DNA sequence: TGTGCCAGCAGCTTTATGGGGTATCCGGGCTACACCTTC. It yields the protein CASSFMGYPGYTF.

This clonotype appeared many times. The chain couples TRBV6-5 to TRBJ2-4; D call uncertain. With 0 bases removed from V and 2 bases from J, the gap between germline ends came to 8 bases. Germline V CDR1 and CDR2: MNHEY, SVGAGI. This CDR3 region has 15 residues. Here the CDR3 DNA reads TGTGCCAGCAGTTACTCGGACCTAACCAAAAACATTCAGTACTTC. This codes for CASSYSDLTKNIQYF.

As concerns this clonotype: A much larger clonotype is one base distant, so this may be a read error. This chain links TRBV2 with TRBJ2-2; 9 bases align to TRBD1. Germline CDR1 reads SNHLY; CDR2 reads FYNNEI. The CDR3 has 16 residues. The CDR3 reads CARSLQGAVDTGELFF. The CDR3 DNA sequence: TGTGCCCGCAGTTTACAGGGGGCAGTGGACACCGGGGAGCTGTTTTTT.

This clonotype was seen many times. The chain uses TRBV4-3 and TRBJ2-2; D perhaps matches TRBD2 (6 bases). Trimming pared 0 bases from V and 5 bases from J, leaving 13 bases between. Per germline, CDR1 LGHNA and CDR2 YSLEER. This CDR3 region has 16 residues. In DNA form, the CDR3 reads TGCGCCAGCAGCCAAGAGTACGGGAGAGAAACCGGGGAGCTGTTTTTT. This codes for CASSQEYGRETGELFF.

The chain recombines TRBV5-1 with TRBJ2-2; D is undetermined. The germline V and J ends were trimmed by 0 bases and 1 base, with 10 bases remaining between them. The length of the CDR3 is 16 residues. Germline CDR1 is SGHRS and CDR2 is YFSETQ. Here the CDR3 DNA reads TGCGCCAGCAGCTTGGTTGGTAGGCTGAACACCGGGGAGCTGTTTTTT. This gives the protein CASSLVGRLNTGELFF.

This clonotype was picked up many times. The chain combines TRBV3-1 with TRBJ2-7, with a possible D match to TRBD2 (5 bases). The CDR3 sequence is 13 residues long. Trimming left V 3 bases short and J 6 bases short, with 12 bases between. Germline loops: CDR1 LGHDT, CDR2 YNNKEL (reference sequence). The CDR3 reads CASSQLLGSEQYF. CDR3 nucleotide sequence: TGTGCCAGCAGCCAGCTACTAGGCTCCGAGCAGTACTTC.